This T cell receptor (beta chain) was recovered during a study of blood T cells in healthy people across ages (dated by TCRdb to the mid-2010s). Background for the entire study: In model experiments, roughly one uniquely barcoded TCR beta cDNA molecule per two T cells was captured by template switching. Using deep sequencing normalized with unique cDNA molecular identifiers, the study measured how TCR beta repertoire diversity changes with age. Donors were grouped into four age groups: young (average approximately 15 years), middle-aged (roughly 38), aged (around 60) and long-lived (about 82). To avoid experimental bias, donors of different ages were distributed randomly across sequencing lanes. Using the same blood draw, the study looked at two additional independent replicas of 1 million unique cDNA reads for two donors, one aged 18 to 30 and the other aged 80 or older.

With regard to this clonotype: Its antigen is not yet known. No base qualities exist here, and no much larger clone lies one base off it.

Donors were about 36 systemically healthy Caucasian individuals from Russia aged 6 to 90 years. Approximately 9 milliliters of peripheral blood were collected from each donor into EDTA-treated Vacutainer tubes. PBMCs were isolated by Ficoll-Paque density-gradient centrifugation, with at least 7 million obtained per sample. Total RNA, at least 5 micrograms per sample, was extracted from PBMCs with Trizol reagent. For every donor, flow cytometry on a PBMC aliquot measured the percentage of naive CD45RAhigh/CD27high T cells. Spanning cysteine to phenylalanine, the CDR3 consists of 18 amino acids. The entry retains the CDR3 DNA only, 54 bases that are in frame from base 1. CDR1 and CDR2 (SGHVT, SQSDAQ) derive from the germline V gene. For this chain, trimming is 3 bases at the V end and 3 bases at the J end, and the number of junction bases without a gene match is 13. What the research found in general, with its limitations: Conclusive comparison of naive and antigen-experienced compartments was prevented by the profiling of bulk unsorted PBMCs. Estimates of total diversity from one million sequenced T cells were regarded as lower bounds and underestimates. Donor CMV infection status was unknown, potentially confounding age-related changes in expanded clonotypes. As age increased, observed TCR beta diversity per million T cells dropped in a roughly linear way, and a significant reduction was already evident by age about 40. Observed TCR beta diversity correlated strongly with the percentage of naive T cells measured by flow cytometry. Compared with the aged group, the long-lived group had more naive CD4+ T cells, fewer expanded clones and increased TCR diversity, a pattern suggesting age selection.

The method was 5' RACE. Sequencing used an Illumina HiSeq 2500. The second PCR ran for about 6 to 11 cycles and used a J-beta primer mix along with a sample-barcoded 5' primer. A unique molecular identifier was introduced onto each TCR beta cDNA molecule by a template-switch 5' adaptor carrying 12 random nucleotides. At least 3 million CDR3-containing paired-end reads were obtained from each sample. First-strand cDNA was synthesized from all RNA with the Mint cDNA synthesis kit, primed by a TRBC-specific oligonucleotide. Following uracil-DNA glycosylase treatment, all cDNA underwent a first 18-cycle PCR with the universal primers M1SS and BC2_uni_R. In the authors' own workflow: Each sample was normalized by randomly selecting 1 million high-quality reads, each carrying a distinct molecular identifier. Reads with shared molecular identifiers were discarded instead of being binned into consensus sequences. MiTCR, with a Q25 quality threshold and the strictest error-elimination algorithm, was used for CDR3 identification, clonotype clustering and error correction. Lower-bound total TCR beta diversity was estimated with a nonparametric unseen species model using Euler transformation. TCRdb reworked the public reads: Q25 trimming with fastp, MiXCR clone assembly, productive beta chains retained. CDR3 protein duplicates are merged, each entry listing the most common genes and DNA. The V and J calls were determined by TCRdb, not by the authors. The sample table contains approximately 730,000 distinct CDR3 sequences; only one count was recorded for 35% to 45% of them. The ten biggest clones cover 20% to 25% of the sample.

The specimen sequenced was blood. This clonotype was obtained from a woman between 55 and 75 years old in good health. The receptor chain draws on TRBV7-4 and TRBJ1-4, with 7 central nucleotides matching TRBD1. The nucleotides read TGTGCCAGCAGCTTGGACGTTTTCCGACAGGGACCTAATGAAAAACTGTTTTTT. Translated, it reads CASSLDVFRQGPNEKLFF. The variable domain in full, with residues beyond the CDR3 obtained from the reference TRBV7-4 and TRBJ1-4 genes, is GAGVSQSPRYKVAKRGRDVALRCDSISGHVTLYWYRQTLGQGSEVLTYSQSDAQRDKSGRPSGRFSAERPERSVSTLKIQRTEQGDSAVYLCASSLDVFRQGPNEKLFFGSGTQLSVL.